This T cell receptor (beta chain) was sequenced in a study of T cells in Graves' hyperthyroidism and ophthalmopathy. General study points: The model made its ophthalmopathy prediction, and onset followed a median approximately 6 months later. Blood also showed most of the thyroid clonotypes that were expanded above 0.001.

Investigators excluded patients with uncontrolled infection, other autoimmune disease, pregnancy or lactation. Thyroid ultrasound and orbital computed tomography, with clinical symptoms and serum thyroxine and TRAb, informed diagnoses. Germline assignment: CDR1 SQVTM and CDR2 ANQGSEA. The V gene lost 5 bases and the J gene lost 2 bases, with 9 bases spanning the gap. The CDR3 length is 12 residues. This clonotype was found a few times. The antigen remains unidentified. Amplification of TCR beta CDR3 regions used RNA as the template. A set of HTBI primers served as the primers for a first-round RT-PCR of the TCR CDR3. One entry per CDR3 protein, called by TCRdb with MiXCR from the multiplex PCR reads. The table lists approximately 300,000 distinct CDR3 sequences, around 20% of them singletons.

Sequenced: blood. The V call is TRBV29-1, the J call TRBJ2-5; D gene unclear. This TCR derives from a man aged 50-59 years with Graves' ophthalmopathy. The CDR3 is CSVSVAQETQYF. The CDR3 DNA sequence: TGCAGCGTTTCGGTAGCTCAAGAGACCCAGTACTTC.